This T cell receptor beta chain was captured by sequencing in a study of blood T cells in healthy people across ages (dated by TCRdb to between 2014 and 2017). In terms of the full investigation: In model experiments, template switching captured roughly one uniquely barcoded TCR beta cDNA molecule for every two T cells. Two additional independent replicas of 1 million unique cDNA reads from the same blood draw were analyzed for two donors (one aged 18 to 30 and one aged 80 or older). The donors were divided into four age groups: young (average about 16 years), middle-aged (approximately 39), aged (approximately 59) and long-lived (about 84). The study measured age-related changes in TCR beta repertoire diversity using deep sequencing normalized with unique cDNA molecular identifiers. To avoid experimental bias, donors of different ages were randomly spread across the sequencing lanes.

In regard to this clonotype: Its recognized antigen is unknown. No base quality values were provided; no much bigger clone lies one nucleotide off.

Donors were 39 systemically healthy Caucasian individuals from Russia aged roughly 6 to 90 years. Each donor gave 9.5 to 10 milliliters of peripheral blood, drawn into EDTA-treated Vacutainer tubes. Ficoll-Paque density-gradient centrifugation was used to isolate PBMCs, with at least 7 million obtained per sample. Trizol reagent was used to extract total RNA from the PBMCs, yielding at least 5.5 micrograms per sample. For every donor, flow cytometry on a PBMC aliquot measured the percentage of naive CD45RAhigh/CD27high T cells. Findings and caveats that apply to the study as a whole: Observed TCR beta diversity per million T cells fell roughly linearly with age, and a significant reduction was already apparent by age around 44. Since profiling was done on bulk unsorted PBMCs, naive and antigen-experienced compartments could not be conclusively compared. Compared with the aged group, the long-lived group had more naive CD4+ T cells, fewer expanded clones and increased TCR diversity, a pattern suggesting age selection. The CMV infection status of donors was not known, potentially confounding age-related changes in expanded clonotypes. Estimates of total diversity based on one million sequenced T cells were regarded as lower bounds and as underestimates. There was a strong correlation between observed TCR beta diversity and the percentage of naive T cells measured by flow cytometry.

Including the terminal cysteine and phenylalanine, the CDR3 comprises 16 residues. Only CDR3 DNA remains: 48 bases, in frame from the first base. V loses 5 bases of germline sequence and J loses 9 bases, and the interval between the two ends is 22 bases. The germline V gene encodes CDR1 KGHDR and CDR2 SFDVKD. The library came from 5' RACE. Sequencing took place on an Illumina HiSeq 2500. A second PCR of roughly 7 to 12 cycles was run with a J-beta primer mix and a sample-barcoded 5' primer. Each TCR beta cDNA molecule received a unique molecular identifier from a template-switch 5' adaptor carrying 12 random nucleotides. Each sample yielded at least 2.5 million CDR3-containing paired-end reads. First-strand cDNA synthesis was performed from all RNA using the Mint cDNA synthesis kit, with priming by a TRBC-specific oligonucleotide. Following uracil-DNA glycosylase treatment, a first 18-cycle PCR with universal primers M1SS and BC2_uni_R was performed on all cDNA. As for how the authors treated the data: Each sample was normalized by randomly selecting 1 million high-quality reads, each carrying a distinct molecular identifier. Instead of being binned into consensus sequences, reads with shared molecular identifiers were discarded. CDR3 identification, clonotype clustering and error correction used MiTCR with a Q25 quality threshold and the strictest error-elimination algorithm. A nonparametric unseen species model with Euler transformation was used to estimate lower-bound total TCR beta diversity. TCRdb's own reprocessing of the public reads used fastp at Q25 and MiXCR and kept productive beta chains. Each CDR3 protein gets just one entry, which takes the most common genes and DNA from the rows behind it. The V and J calls were not made by the authors but by TCRdb's processing. The sample has about 650,000 distinct CDR3 sequences on record, roughly half of them singletons. About 13% of the sample rests with the top ten.

Sequenced input: blood. The source is a woman at least 80 years old in good health. The chain is made from TRBV24-1 and TRBJ2-1; TRBD2 is possibly the D segment (7 matching bases). The CDR3 reads CATSAPGGYPPSEQFF. The sequenced DNA: TGTGCCACCAGTGCCCCGGGGGGCTACCCGCCGAGTGAGCAGTTCTTC.